This record covers a single T cell receptor (beta chain). Using immunoSEQ multiplex PCR, the repertoire was profiled, and TCRdb retains in-frame clones only, with some absent. The sample contains approximately 2,000,000 clones, approximately 92% of which appear only once. The data originate from a study of shared clonotypes between healthy human individuals. Trimming took off 0 bases at V and 2 bases at J, with 15 bases between the two ends. Germline V lookup: CDR1 SGHRS, CDR2 YFSETQ. This CDR3 has 16 residues. Selected positively for CCR7 and CD45RO-negative, naive CD8 cells excluded terminally differentiated effector memory CD45RA+ cells.

This chain links TRBV5-1 with TRBJ2-7; D is perhaps TRBD1 (5 bases). Sequencing used naive CD8+ T cells from PBMCs. This receptor was obtained from a young man in good health. Some clones in this sample may be carry-over from other donors' samples. The CDR3 here is CASSLVGESSTYEQYF. The CDR3 nucleotides read TGCGCCAGCAGCTTGGTAGGGGAAAGTAGCACCTACGAGCAGTACTTC.